This T cell receptor beta chain appears in the sequencing data of a study of T cells after yellow fever vaccination. This clonotype came up many times. V was trimmed by 4 bases and J by 11 bases, leaving 17 bases between them. The CDR3 has 13 residues. Germline assignment: CDR1 MNHEY and CDR2 SVGEGT. Via MiXCR, TCRdb re-called the 5' RACE reads, giving one row per CDR3 protein. The data show some 200,000 distinct CDR3 sequences, around 3.1% seen once. The TCR originated in a man younger than 35 who received the YFV17D yellow fever vaccine. The sequenced sample was CD4+ T cells sorted from PBMCs, obtained 10 days after the yellow fever booster vaccination. The chain uses TRBV6-2 or TRBV6-3 and TRBJ1-1; no firm D call. CDR3 nucleotide sequence: TGTGCCAGCAGTTCCCCCTTCCCGCAAGCGGCTTTCTTT. Protein product: CASSSPFPQAAFF.